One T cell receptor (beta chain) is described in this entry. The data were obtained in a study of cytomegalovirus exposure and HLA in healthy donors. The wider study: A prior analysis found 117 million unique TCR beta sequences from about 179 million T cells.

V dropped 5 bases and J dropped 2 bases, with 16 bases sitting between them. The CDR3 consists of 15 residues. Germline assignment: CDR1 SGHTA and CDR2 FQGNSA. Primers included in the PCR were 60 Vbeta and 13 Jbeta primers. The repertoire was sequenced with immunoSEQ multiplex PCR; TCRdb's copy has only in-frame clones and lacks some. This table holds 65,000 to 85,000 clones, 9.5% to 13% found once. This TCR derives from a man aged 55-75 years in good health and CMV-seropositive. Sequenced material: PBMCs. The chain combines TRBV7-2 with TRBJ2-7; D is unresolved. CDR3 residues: CASSPDARPAYEQYF. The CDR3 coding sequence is TGTGCCAGCAGCCCGGATGCCAGGCCAGCCTACGAGCAGTACTTC.